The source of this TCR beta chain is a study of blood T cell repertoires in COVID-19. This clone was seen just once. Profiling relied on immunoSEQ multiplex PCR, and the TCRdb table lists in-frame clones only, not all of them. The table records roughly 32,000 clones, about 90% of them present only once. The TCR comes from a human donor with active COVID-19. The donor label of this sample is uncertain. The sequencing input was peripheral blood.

In DNA form, the CDR3 reads TGTGCCAGCAGCACACGAGCTGGACTAGCGGGAGGGCCTTCGAACACCGGGGAGCTGTTTTTT. Residues: CASSTRAGLAGGPSNTGELFF. The chain carries TRBV9 and TRBJ2-2; 15 bases are a match to TRBD2. The CDR3 spans 21 residues. Trimming at V came to 4 bases and at J to 0 bases, leaving 13 bases not matched to a gene. Germline assignment: CDR1 SGDLS and CDR2 YYNGEE.